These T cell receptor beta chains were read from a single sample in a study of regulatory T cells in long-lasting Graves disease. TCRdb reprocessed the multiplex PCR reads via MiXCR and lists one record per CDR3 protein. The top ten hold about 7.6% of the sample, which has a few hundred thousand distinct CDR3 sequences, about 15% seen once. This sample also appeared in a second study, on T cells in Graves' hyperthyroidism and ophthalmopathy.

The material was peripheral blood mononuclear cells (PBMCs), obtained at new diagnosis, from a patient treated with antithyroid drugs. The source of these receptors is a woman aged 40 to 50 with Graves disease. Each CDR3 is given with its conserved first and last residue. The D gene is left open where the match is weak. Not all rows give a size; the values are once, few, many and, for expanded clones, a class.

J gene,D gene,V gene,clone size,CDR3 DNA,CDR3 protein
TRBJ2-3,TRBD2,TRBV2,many,TGTGCCAGCATGGAGCTAGCGGCTTCCACAGATACGCAGTATTTT,CASMELAASTDTQYF
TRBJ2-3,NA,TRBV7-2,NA,TGTGCCAGCAGCTTAGTTGGCGTAAGCGACCGGAATACGCAGTATTTT,CASSLVGVSDRNTQYF
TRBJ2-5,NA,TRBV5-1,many,TGCGCCAGCAGCTCCAAGGGAGAGACCCAGTACTTC,CASSSKGETQYF
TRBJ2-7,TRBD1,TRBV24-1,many,TGTGCCACCAGTGATACACCGGGACAGGGGGCCTACGAGCAGTACTTC,CATSDTPGQGAYEQYF
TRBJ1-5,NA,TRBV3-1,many,TGTGCCAGCAGCCAAGTCCCAGGAGGGAGCAATCAGCCCCAGCATTTT,CASSQVPGGSNQPQHF
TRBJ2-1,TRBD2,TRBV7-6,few,TGTGCCAGCAGCTTATATCCCCTGGCTGGCGGGAGGGTTGGGGACAATGAGCAGTTCTTC,CASSLYPLAGGRVGDNEQFF
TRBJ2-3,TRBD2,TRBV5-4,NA,TGTGCCAGCAGCTTTTCCGCACTAGCGGGCACAGATACGCAGTATTTT,CASSFSALAGTDTQYF
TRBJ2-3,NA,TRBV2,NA,TGTGCCAGCAGCCTCGGCCGGACCCCTACAGATACGCAGTATTTT,CASSLGRTPTDTQYF
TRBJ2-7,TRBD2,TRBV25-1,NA,TGTGCCAGCAGTGATTCCCCGGGAGGATCCTACGAGCAGTACTTC,CASSDSPGGSYEQYF
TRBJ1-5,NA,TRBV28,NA,TGTGCCAGCAGTTTTATCCCCAATCAGCCCCAGCATTTT,CASSFIPNQPQHF
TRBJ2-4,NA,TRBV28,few,TGTGCCACCCCAGCCAGAGCCCTAGCCAAAAACATTCAGTACTTC,CATPARALAKNIQYF
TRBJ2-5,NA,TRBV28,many,TGTGCCAGCAGTAGATACAGGGCCAGCCAAGAGACCCAGTACTTC,CASSRYRASQETQYF
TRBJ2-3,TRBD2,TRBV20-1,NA,TGCAGTGCTATGGGGACTAGCGGGAGTGGCACAGATACGCAGTATTTT,CSAMGTSGSGTDTQYF
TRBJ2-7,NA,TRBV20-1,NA,TGCAGTGCCAGAAGCCACGAGCAGTACTTC,CSARSHEQYF
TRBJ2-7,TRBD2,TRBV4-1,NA,TGCGCCAGCAGCCAAGATCCAGCGGGAGTTGGCGAGCAGTACTTC,CASSQDPAGVGEQYF
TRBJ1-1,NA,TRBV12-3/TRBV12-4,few,TGTGCCAGCAGTACGACAGTTTCCTTTGAAGCTTTCTTT,CASSTTVSFEAFF
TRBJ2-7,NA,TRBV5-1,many,TGCGCCAGCAGCGACCCCGGTCAGGAGCAGTACTTC,CASSDPGQEQYF
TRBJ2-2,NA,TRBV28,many,TGTGCCAGCAGCCAACGGGAGTATTACGGGGAGCTGTTTTTT,CASSQREYYGELFF
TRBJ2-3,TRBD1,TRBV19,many,TGTGCCAGTAGTGTCGGACAGGGTCCCCCCTCAACAGATACGCAGTATTTT,CASSVGQGPPSTDTQYF